This record covers a single T cell receptor beta chain. Its cognate antigen has yet to be identified. Base qualities are not provided; no much larger clone lies one nucleotide away. The germline V gene (reference sequence) sets CDR1 to LNHNV and CDR2 to YYDKDF. CDR3 length: 16 amino acids, cysteine to phenylalanine. CDR3 DNA is the only sequence kept; it has 48 bases, read in frame from the first base. Relative to germline, V is 5 bases shorter and J is 6 bases shorter, with 23 bases between their ends. Library construction relied on the immunoSEQ multiplex PCR assay. Imported from immuneACCESS, the table was reduced by TCRdb to in-frame sequences with V and J called. These copies leave out some clones; in studies compared against another copy, an unresolved V gene accounts for under half, and the cause of the remainder is not known. Across this sample there are about 96,000 clones, with about 92% seen only once. 8% of the sample goes to the ten largest clones.

The data belong to a study of control samples from healthy donors and cancer patients (dated by TCRdb to between 2020 and 2021). The receptor was isolated from a man younger than 30 in good health. This receptor chain uses TRBV15 and TRBJ2-7; the D gene is perhaps TRBD1 or TRBD2, as each covers 7 bases. The material sequenced was blood. The DNA sequence is TGTGCCACCAGCTACGGTCCAGGGGGGGGTGCGGGCGAGCAGTACTTC. Its protein reads: CATSYGPGGGAGEQYF.